Listed here are 6 T cell receptor beta chains from one sample, sequenced in a study of identical twins. TCRdb fed the 5' RACE reads into MiXCR, producing one record per CDR3 protein. The repertoire has roughly 240,000 distinct CDR3 sequences, roughly 7% of them found once; the top ten carry approximately 3.6%. This sample was shared with a second study, whose subject was yellow fever vaccine responses in identical twins.

The specimen sequenced was memory (CD45RO+) T cells sorted from blood. These receptors were taken from a woman in her late teens or twenties in good health.

In nucleotides, the CDR3 is TGTGCCACCAGCAGAGATCGGGGGAGGGGCTACAATGAGCAGTTCTTC. The encoded protein is CATSRDRGRGYNEQFF. The chain joins TRBV15 to TRBJ2-1; 7 positions agree with TRBD2. CDR1 LNHNV and CDR2 YYDKDF come from the germline V gene (reference sequence). The CDR3 is 16 amino acids. V trimming: 0 bases; J trimming: 3 bases; junction bases outside the gene matches: 5.

This clonotype was counted between two and nine times. This chain links TRBV20-1 with TRBJ2-4; no definite D call. Trimming removed 3 bases at V and 1 base at J, with 10 bases between. Germline CDR1 reads DFQATT; CDR2 reads SNEGSKA (reference sequence). The CDR3 extends over 14 amino acids. CDR3 sequence (DNA): TGCAGTGCTAGTCCCGCAGGCGCCAAAAACATTCAGTACTTC. It codes for CSASPAGAKNIQYF.

The chain uses TRBV7-2 and TRBJ1-2, with D perhaps TRBD1 (5 bases). This CDR3 contains 14 residues. The ends were cut back, 4 bases at V and 1 base at J, with 10 bases in the middle. CDR1 SGHTA and CDR2 FQGNSA come from the germline V gene. CDR3 sequence (DNA): TGTGCCAGCAGCTACGACAGCTATAACTATGGCTACACCTTC. As protein: CASSYDSYNYGYTF.

This clonotype turned up a few times. The chain carries TRBV5-6 and TRBJ2-3, with TRBD2 identical over 9 bases. Germline V gene lookup returns CDR1 SGHDT and CDR2 YYEEEE. V lost 1 base to trimming and J lost 10 bases; unmatched junction nucleotides: 10. The CDR3 spans 15 residues. The CDR3 coding sequence is TGTGCCAGCAGCTTGAGGTTCGCGGGGGGGAGCGCGCAGTATTTT. This gives the protein CASSLRFAGGSAQYF.

This clonotype has just a few counts. This chain connects TRBV27 to TRBJ2-7, with D possibly matching TRBD1 (5 bases). This CDR3 region has 14 residues. CDR1 and CDR2 from the germline V gene are MNHEY and SMNVEV (reference sequence). Trimming removed 3 bases at V and 0 bases at J, with 9 bases between. CDR3 DNA sequence: TGTGCCAGCAGTTTCTCCAGGGACTCCTACGAGCAGTACTTC. This encodes CASSFSRDSYEQYF.

This clonotype was found a few times. This chain connects TRBV28 to TRBJ1-1; D unclear. CDR1 MDHEN and CDR2 SYDVKM come from the germline V gene. Trimming removed 6 bases at V and 3 bases at J, with 14 bases between. The CDR3 consists of 14 residues. The CDR3 loop is CASRPSGWDTEAFF. In DNA, the CDR3 is TGTGCCAGCAGACCCTCCGGGTGGGACACTGAAGCTTTCTTT.